Shown below are 18 T cell receptor beta chains from a single sample sequenced in a study of beta chain features in type 1 diabetes. Whole-study findings and limits: A moderate, significant TCRB CDR3 shortening appeared in type 1 diabetes across four CD4+ subsets.

No cognate antigen is known for these TCRs. Investigators reverse transcribed all isolated RNA, so they sequenced expressed TCRB transcripts. This table comes from immunoSEQ multiplex PCR, and its TCRdb copy is limited to in-frame clones, with some not included. The table lists about 280,000 clones, approximately 16% of them singletons. Material: naive CD4+ T cells from blood. These TCRs come from a man aged 18-30 years with type 1 diabetes.

About this clone itself: Distinct nucleotide sequences in the sample also encode this CDR3. The chain employs TRBV14 and TRBJ2-7; 7 positions match TRBD1. With 6 bases clipped from V and 3 bases from J, the junction kept 2 bases outside the gene matches. Germline CDR1 reads SGHDN; CDR2 reads FVKESK. CDR3 length: 12 amino acids. CDR3 protein: CASSRQGYEQYF. CDR3 nucleotides: TGTGCCAGCAGTCGACAGGGCTACGAGCAGTACTTC.

The V call is TRBV4-2, the J call TRBJ2-3, with D hard to call. V was pared by 0 bases and J by 1 base, with 8 bases between. Germline loops: CDR1 LGHNA, CDR2 YNFKEQ. This CDR3 has 15 residues. CDR3 sequence: CASSQDLTGTDTQYF. DNA for the CDR3: TGTGCCAGCAGCCAAGATCTGACTGGCACAGATACGCAGTATTTT.

The rearrangement links TRBV30 to TRBJ2-3; 13 bases are shared with TRBD2. The J call is uncertain, as TRBJ2-1 better fits the DNA end. CDR1 is GTSNPN, CDR2 SVGIG, per germline (reference sequence). The CDR3 runs 14 residues. CDR3 sequence (DNA): TGTGCCTGGAGTGGGACTAGCGGGGGCAATGAGCAGTTCTTC. Its translation: CAWSGTSGGNEQFF.

This clone was seen only a few times. The J gene is TRBJ1-2, the V gene TRBV29-1; no firm D call. The CDR3 totals 13 residues. From germline, CDR1 is SQVTM and CDR2 ANQGSEA. V was pared by 5 bases and J by 4 bases, with 14 bases between. This CDR3 reads CSVTGRSLYGYTF. In DNA form, the CDR3 reads TGCAGCGTTACCGGTCGATCCCTCTATGGCTACACCTTC.

The V call is TRBV5-1, the J call TRBJ1-5, with unresolved D. The CDR3 totals 15 residues. Germline V lookup: CDR1 SGHRS, CDR2 YFSETQ. The germline V and J ends were trimmed by 2 bases and 6 bases, with 15 bases remaining between them. This CDR3 reads CASSLTPLAGQPQHF. CDR3 sequence (DNA): TGCGCCAGCAGCTTAACACCCCTGGCAGGTCAGCCCCAGCATTTT.

This clone appeared a few times. The chain uses TRBV28 and TRBJ1-2; D remains unclear. The V end lost 7 bases, the J end lost 4 bases, and 13 bases lay between the germline ends. Germline CDR1 reads MDHEN; CDR2 reads SYDVKM. This CDR3 has 13 amino acids. The CDR3: CASTHRPSYGYTF. The CDR3 nucleotides read TGTGCCAGCACCCATCGCCCGAGCTATGGCTACACCTTC.

In this sample, this clone turned up a few times. The chain has TRBV7-2 and TRBJ2-1; TRBD2 might be the D (6 bases). The V end was cut by 1 base, the J end by 6 bases, with 10 bases between. CDR1 and CDR2 from the germline V gene are SGHTA and FQGNSA. The CDR3 has 14 residues. CDR3 in amino acids: CASSLVEGLNEQFF. CDR3 sequence (DNA): TGTGCCAGCAGCTTAGTGGAGGGCCTCAATGAGCAGTTCTTC.

The chain recombines TRBV6-6 with TRBJ2-3; the D is unclear. Trimming took off 7 bases at V and 3 bases at J, with 11 bases between the two ends. Per germline, CDR1 MNHNY and CDR2 SVGAGI (reference sequence). CDR3 length equals 13 residues. CDR3 sequence (DNA): TGTGCCAGCACTATTCCCGGGACAGATACGCAGTATTTT. This translates into CASTIPGTDTQYF.

This chain connects TRBV6-6 to TRBJ2-1; 12 nucleotides agree with TRBD2. V trimming: 0 bases; J trimming: 8 bases; junction bases outside the gene matches: 5. The germline V gene has CDR1 MNHNY and CDR2 SVGAGI (reference sequence). The CDR3 is 16 residues long. As DNA, the CDR3 is TGTGCCAGCAGTTACTCGGCTAGCGGGGGGGCCTATGAGCAGTTCTTC. This gives the protein CASSYSASGGAYEQFF.

The rearrangement joins TRBV4-1 to TRBJ2-3, with TRBD2 identical over 9 bases. V was clipped by 4 bases and J by 3 bases; unmatched bases: 5. Germline CDR1 MGHRA, CDR2 YSYEKL. The CDR3 extends over 15 amino acids. CDR3 in amino acids: CASSRTGLATDTQYF. The CDR3 DNA reads as TGCGCCAGCAGCCGGACGGGACTAGCTACAGATACGCAGTATTTT.

The sample holds a few counts of this clone. This chain joins TRBV18 and TRBJ1-2; D uncertain. The ends were cut back, 2 bases at V and 10 bases at J, with 14 bases in the middle. Germline assignment: CDR1 KGHSH and CDR2 LQKENI. The CDR3 length is 13 residues. CDR3 sequence reads: CASSPMGGLDYTF. CDR3 bases: TGTGCCAGCTCACCAATGGGAGGTCTGGACTACACCTTC. The full variable domain, rest sourced from reference TRBV18 and TRBJ1-2, is NAGVMQNPRHLVRRRGQEARLRCSPMKGHSHVYWYRQLPEEGLKFMVYLQKENIIDESGMPKERFSAEFPKEGPSILRIQQVVRGDSAAYFCASSPMGGLDYTFGSGTRLTVV.

This clone was detected only a few times. The chain combines TRBV4-3 with TRBJ1-2, with 9 positions matching TRBD1. Germline CDR1 is LGHNA and CDR2 is YSLEER. The CDR3 covers 16 residues. Trimming at V came to 0 bases and at J to 4 bases, leaving 6 bases not matched to a gene. The CDR3 region is CASSQEYRGLGYGYTF. CDR3 nucleotides: TGCGCCAGCAGCCAAGAATACAGGGGGCTCGGCTATGGCTACACCTTC.

The J gene is TRBJ2-7, the V gene TRBV7-9, with 9 bases aligning to TRBD1. Per the germline V gene, CDR1 is SEHNR and CDR2 is FQNEAQ (reference sequence). The CDR3 consists of 15 residues. V trimming: 7 bases; J trimming: 4 bases; junction bases outside the gene matches: 11. CDR3 loop: CASIGSGTGKYEQYF. The DNA for the CDR3 is TGTGCCAGCATTGGGTCTGGGACAGGGAAATACGAGCAGTACTTC.

The V call is TRBV7-9, the J call TRBJ2-1, with TRBD2 matching 7 bases. The V gene's germline CDR1 is SEHNR and CDR2 FQNEAQ (reference sequence). This CDR3 contains 16 residues. The V gene end was trimmed by 5 bases and the J gene end by 4 bases; junction bases not matched to a gene: 11. The CDR3 loop is CASSGARREGYNEQFF. In DNA, the CDR3 is TGTGCCAGCAGCGGTGCGAGGAGGGAGGGATACAATGAGCAGTTCTTC.

The J gene is TRBJ1-1, the V gene TRBV4-1; a weak D match, TRBD1 (5 bases). Germline-derived CDR1 and CDR2 are MGHRA and YSYEKL. V was trimmed by 1 base and J by 3 bases, leaving 15 bases between them. This CDR3 is 16 amino acids long. In DNA, the CDR3 is TGCGCCAGCAGCCAAGCCGCAGGGTGGGATCACACTGAAGCTTTCTTT. Its protein product is CASSQAAGWDHTEAFF.

The V gene is TRBV5-4, the J gene TRBJ2-1, with 13 bases fitting TRBD2. V shed 0 bases, J shed 7 bases, and the junction held 1 base outside the gene matches. Germline V gene lookup returns CDR1 SGHNT and CDR2 YYREEE (reference sequence). There are 15 residues in the CDR3. The DNA for the CDR3 is TGTGCCAGCAGCTTGGGACTAGCGGGAGGTAATGAGCAGTTCTTC. Translating it yields CASSLGLAGGNEQFF.

The chain carries TRBV7-6 and TRBJ2-7, with a tentative D call TRBD2 (6 bases). V lost 0 bases and J lost 9, with 18 bases in between. Looked up from germline, CDR1 is SGHVS and CDR2 is FNYEAQ. This CDR3 has 15 residues. The CDR3 spells CASSLARGSPSGQYF. The CDR3 DNA reads TGTGCCAGCAGCTTAGCGCGGGGTTCACCCTCGGGGCAGTACTTC.

The chain couples TRBV30 to TRBJ2-5; 9 nucleotides match TRBD2. Losses at the gene ends were 2 bases for V and 1 base for J; bases not matched to a gene: 5. Germline-derived CDR1 and CDR2 are GTSNPN and SVGIG (reference sequence). The CDR3 runs 15 residues. The CDR3 region has the DNA TGTGCCTGGAGTTGGATAGCGGGGGCCCAAGAGACCCAGTACTTC. The encoded protein is CAWSWIAGAQETQYF.